This T cell receptor beta chain was observed in a study of beta chain features in type 1 diabetes. This clone was counted between two and nine times. No antigen is known for it. What was sequenced were expressed TCRB transcripts, since all of the isolated RNA had been reverse transcribed. Deep immunoSEQ sequencing covered naive, central memory and regulatory T cell samples. Some clones are missing from TCRdb's copy, which holds only in-frame ones; the method was immunoSEQ multiplex PCR. The sample includes around 310,000 clones, less than 15% seen only once; the top ten take around 0.016%. CDR3 size: 13 residues. The germline V gene encodes CDR1 MNHNY and CDR2 SVGAGI (reference sequence). V shed 8 bases and J shed 0 bases, with 8 bases lying between them. Study-level points and caveats: Shorter TCRB CDR3s, moderately but significantly so, were found in Type 1 diabetes patients in all four CD4+ subsets.

V usage is TRBV6-6 and J usage is TRBJ1-5; tentative D call: TRBD1 (6 bases). This clonotype was obtained from a woman between 18 and 30 years old with type 1 diabetes. The material sequenced was naive CD4+ T cells from blood. DNA of the CDR3: TGTGCCAGCCGGGACAATAGCAATCAGCCCCAGCATTTT. It yields the protein CASRDNSNQPQHF.